Following are 19 T cell receptor beta chains from one sample sequenced in a study of response to subunit inactivated influenza vaccine. TCRdb re-derived calls from the RT-PCR reads in MiXCR, one entry per CDR3 protein. The sample holds about 580,000 distinct CDR3 sequences; 14% are singletons and the top ten take 11%. The starting material was PBMCs from blood, obtained roughly 12 days after vaccination. The source of these receptors is a man between 45 and 60 years old who received an inactivated influenza vaccine.

The sample holds a few counts of this clonotype. The rearrangement uses TRBV12-3 or TRBV12-4 and TRBJ2-6, with a tentative D call TRBD1 (6 bases). V lost 5 bases, J lost 4 bases, and 9 bases lay in between. The length of the CDR3 is 14 residues. The CDR3 sequence: CASSTGQGANVLTF. The CDR3 DNA is TGTGCCAGCAGTACAGGGCAAGGGGCCAACGTCCTGACTTTC.

In its sample, this clonotype was seen a few times. The chain is built from TRBV7-8 and TRBJ2-1, with no clear D. This CDR3 contains 15 residues. V lost 5 bases and J 9 bases, leaving 20 bases between the germline ends. The germline CDR1 and CDR2 sequences are SGHVS and FQNEAQ. Written as DNA, the CDR3 is TGTGCCAGCAGCCGGTTGCGTCACGAATGGGGTGAGCAGTTCTTC. It yields the protein CASSRLRHEWGEQFF.

This clonotype was counted a few times. This chain uses TRBV27 with TRBJ1-5; D uncertain. There are 14 residues in the CDR3. Per the germline V gene, CDR1 is MNHEY and CDR2 is SMNVEV (reference sequence). V shed 5 bases and J shed 3 bases, with 11 bases lying between them. The CDR3, as DNA: TGTGCCAGCAGTAGTAACTTAAACAATCAGCCCCAGCATTTT. Residues: CASSSNLNNQPQHF.

The chain couples TRBV2 to TRBJ2-1; maybe TRBD2 (5 bases). V was cut by 7 bases and J by 0 bases, with 16 bases left in between. The CDR3 has 16 amino acids. The germline CDR1 and CDR2 sequences are SNHLY and FYNNEI. Here the CDR3 reads CASTPLDGNSYNEQFF. CDR3 nucleotide sequence: TGTGCCAGCACCCCACTTGACGGGAACTCCTACAATGAGCAGTTCTTC.

This sequence joins TRBV6-2 or TRBV6-3 and TRBJ1-5; unclear D gene. The CDR3 loop spans 15 amino acids. Germline-derived CDR1 and CDR2 are MNHEY and SVGEGT. Between the trimmed V and J ends, which lost 0 bases and 0 bases, there was a span of 6 bases. Here the CDR3 reads CASSYSQYSNQPQHF. For the CDR3, the DNA is TGTGCCAGCAGTTACTCGCAATATAGCAATCAGCCCCAGCATTTT.

The gene calls are TRBV5-1 and TRBJ1-3; D is unresolved. Trimming removed 1 base from V and 0 bases from J, with 5 bases in between. Germline V CDR1 and CDR2: SGHRS, YFSETQ. The length of the CDR3 is 14 residues. CDR3 nucleotides: TGCGCCAGCAGCTTGTATACCTCTGGAAACACCATATATTTT. It yields the protein CASSLYTSGNTIYF. Drawing the rest from reference TRBV5-1 and TRBJ1-3, the complete variable domain is KAGVTQTPRYLIKTRGQQVTLSCSPISGHRSVSWYQQTPGQGLQFLFEYFSETQRNKGNFPGRFSGRQFSNSRSEMNVSTLELGDSALYLCASSLYTSGNTIYFGEGSWLTVV.

The rearrangement joins TRBV4-1 to TRBJ2-4; D perhaps matches TRBD1 (5 bases). V was clipped by 0 bases and J by 0 bases, with 18 bases between them. This CDR3 has 19 residues. Germline CDR1 and CDR2: MGHRA and YSYEKL. The CDR3 protein is CASSQERRLTDLAKNIQYF. CDR3 nucleotides: TGCGCCAGCAGCCAAGAGAGACGCCTGACAGACCTAGCCAAAAACATTCAGTACTTC.

The chain has TRBV4-3 and TRBJ2-1, with a weak D call TRBD1 (5 bases). CDR3 length equals 14 residues. Trimming shortened V by 4 bases and J by 6 bases, and 13 bases separated the two germline ends. Germline CDR1 LGHNA, CDR2 YSLEER. CDR3 bases: TGCGCCAGCAGCCGCTACCAGGGCAGCAATGAGCAGTTCTTC. Translating it yields CASSRYQGSNEQFF.

There are a few counts of this clonotype. The chain uses TRBV7-9 and TRBJ1-4; D gene unclear. The CDR3 runs 15 residues. Trimming removed 5 bases from V and 5 bases from J, with 15 bases in between. In germline, CDR1 is SEHNR, CDR2 FQNEAQ (reference sequence). The CDR3 loop reads CASSPNLFENEKLFF. The CDR3 DNA reads TGTGCCAGCAGCCCGAACTTGTTCGAAAATGAAAAACTGTTTTTT.

CDR3 nucleotide sequence: TGTGCCAGCAGTGACGTGCATTATTTT. It is translated as CASSDVHYF. The chain recombines TRBV6-1 with TRBJ2-3; no clear D gene. Per the germline V gene, CDR1 is MNHNS and CDR2 is SASEGT. The CDR3 totals 9 residues. The ends were cut back, 3 bases at V and 15 bases at J, with 7 bases in the middle.

This clonotype was detected ten times or more. V gene TRBV5-1 combines with J gene TRBJ2-1; the D is unclear. The length of the CDR3 is 15 residues. The V gene lost 1 base and the J gene lost 0 bases, with 8 bases spanning the gap. Germline V gene sequence: CDR1 SGHRS, CDR2 YFSETQ. The CDR3 loop reads CASSLSPGSYNEQFF. The CDR3 nucleotides are TGCGCCAGCAGCTTGTCTCCAGGCTCCTACAATGAGCAGTTCTTC.

The rearrangement links TRBV3-1 to TRBJ2-7; D ambiguous. Per the germline V gene, CDR1 is LGHDT and CDR2 is YNNKEL (reference sequence). Trimming removed 0 bases at V and 1 base at J, with 16 bases between. This CDR3 has 17 residues. CDR3 DNA: TGTGCCAGCAGCCAAGAACTTACTAACAGCCGTTCCTACGAGCAGTACTTC. Protein product: CASSQELTNSRSYEQYF.

The rearrangement joins TRBV20-1 to TRBJ2-7; unclear D gene. Germline V gene data show CDR1 as DFQATT and CDR2 as SNEGSKA (reference sequence). Trimming removed 0 bases at V and 6 bases at J, with 18 bases between. The CDR3 is 15 residues long. CDR3 protein: CSARDLTRTVSEQYF. The CDR3, as DNA: TGCAGTGCTAGAGATCTTACACGGACGGTCTCCGAGCAGTACTTC.

This clonotype was observed many times. J is TRBJ1-2 and V is TRBV9, with D perhaps TRBD1 (6 bases). The CDR3 extends over 13 amino acids. CDR1 and CDR2 from the germline V gene are SGDLS and YYNGEE. Trimming pared 2 bases from V and 2 bases from J, leaving 7 bases between. The CDR3 loop reads CASSVDRNYGYTF. The CDR3 coding sequence is TGTGCCAGCAGCGTCGACAGGAACTATGGCTACACCTTC.

This chain connects TRBV5-1 to TRBJ2-3; TRBD1 aligns across 7 bases. CDR1 and CDR2 from the germline V gene are SGHRS and YFSETQ. This CDR3 region has 14 residues. The V and J ends lost 6 bases and 2 bases, in that order; junction bases with no gene match: 6. CDR3 amino acids: CASIRGPTTDTQYF. In nucleotides, the CDR3 is TGCGCCAGCATAAGGGGGCCAACCACAGATACGCAGTATTTT.

This clonotype was picked up a small number of times. The J gene is TRBJ2-7, the V gene TRBV3-1; 7 bases are shared with TRBD1. V shed 4 bases and J 6 bases; nucleotides not matched to a gene: 6. This CDR3 contains 13 residues. CDR1 is LGHDT, CDR2 YNNKEL, per germline (reference sequence). CDR3 sequence (DNA): TGTGCCAGCAGCCCGTCTACAGGGGTCGAGCAGTACTTC. Protein: CASSPSTGVEQYF.

The sample holds a few counts of this clonotype. CDR3 DNA sequence: TGCAGTGCTAGACCCTCGACAGGGAGTGCCTACGAGCAGTACTTC. Protein product: CSARPSTGSAYEQYF. The V gene is TRBV20-1, the J gene TRBJ2-7; 7 bases line up with TRBD1. Germline V gene data show CDR1 as DFQATT and CDR2 as SNEGSKA (reference sequence). V was pared by 2 bases and J by 2 bases, with 9 bases of the junction left unmatched. The CDR3 covers 15 residues.

This clonotype has a handful of counts. This rearrangement joins TRBV7-2 to TRBJ1-4; 7 positions agree with TRBD1. Germline trimming cut 6 bases from V and 3 bases from J; bases unmatched to any gene: 10. CDR3 size: 16 residues. The germline V gene encodes CDR1 SGHTA and CDR2 FQGNSA. CDR3 region: CASSIHYTGANEKLFF. Here the CDR3 DNA reads TGTGCCAGCAGTATCCACTACACAGGGGCTAATGAAAAACTGTTTTTT.

This clonotype has only one observation. V gene TRBV28 combines with J gene TRBJ2-5; D is perhaps TRBD1 or TRBD2 (5 bases each). Germline CDR1 MDHEN, CDR2 SYDVKM. V was pared by 5 bases and J by 2 bases, with 9 bases between. This CDR3 spans 13 amino acids. Here the CDR3 DNA reads TGTGCCAGCAGTGGCAGGGAGCAAGAGACCCAGTACTTC. Its protein product is CASSGREQETQYF.